Shown below are 9 T cell receptor beta chains from a single sample sequenced in a study of long-term antiretroviral therapy in people with HIV. The authors ran the immunoSEQ assay, v3.0, at survey level. Using immunoSEQ multiplex PCR, the repertoire was profiled, and TCRdb retains in-frame clones only, with some absent. The table has about 7,200 clones, about 74% seen once. Sequencing was performed on unsorted PBMCs, taken approximately eleven months before starting antiretroviral therapy. These receptor sequences come from a man between 35 and 55 years old with HIV.

This sequence joins TRBV7-3 and TRBJ2-7; 7 bases line up with TRBD1. Germline assignment: CDR1 SGHTA and CDR2 FQGTGA. The CDR3 is made up of 15 amino acids. After removal of 4 bases from V and 7 bases from J, the junction contained 13 bases not matched to a gene. CDR3 bases: TGTGCCAGCAGCTCCACGACAGGGATCCCCCTAGAGCAGTACTTC. Encoded protein: CASSSTTGIPLEQYF.

The chain couples TRBV5-1 to TRBJ2-1, with a weak D call TRBD1 (6 bases). Deletions cut 4 bases from V and 10 bases from J, with 12 bases between. Germline assignment: CDR1 SGHRS and CDR2 YFSETQ. The CDR3 loop spans 12 amino acids. Here the CDR3 DNA reads TGCGCCAGCAGCGCCCCGGGACAAGAGCAGTTCTTC. Its protein product is CASSAPGQEQFF.

The V call is TRBV6-1, the J call TRBJ1-2; perhaps TRBD1 as D (5 bases). The CDR3 length is 15 residues. Trimming removed 4 bases from V and 3 bases from J, with 15 bases in between. The V gene's germline CDR1 is MNHNS and CDR2 SASEGT. CDR3 coding DNA: TGTGCCAGCAGTGCCGAACCCGACAGCTACTATGGCTACACCTTC. Translating it yields CASSAEPDSYYGYTF.

The chain combines TRBV7-9 with TRBJ1-6, with 9 nucleotides matching TRBD1. The CDR3 has 16 residues. Per germline, CDR1 SEHNR and CDR2 FQNEAQ (reference sequence). Unmatched junction bases numbered 14, after V lost 5 bases and J lost 12 bases. The CDR3 sequence is CASSPPTGTGKGPLHF. CDR3 DNA: TGTGCCAGCAGCCCCCCTACCGGGACAGGGAAGGGACCCCTCCACTTT.

A remark on this clone: The junction does not match germline at one end; this may be a read error. The rearrangement uses TRBV27 and TRBJ1-4; TRBD1 might be the D (5 bases). The CDR3 is 11 amino acids. Germline V gene sequence: CDR1 MNHEY, CDR2 SMNVEV (reference sequence). Here the CDR3 reads CASSFCRGRVF. DNA of the CDR3: TGTGCCAGCAGTTTCTGTCGTGGCAGGGTTTTT.

The V and J genes are TRBV19 and TRBJ1-1; TRBD1 aligns across 8 bases. V shed 8 bases and J 4 bases; nucleotides not matched to a gene: 6. The CDR3 spans 13 residues. Per germline, CDR1 LNHDA and CDR2 SQIVND (reference sequence). For the CDR3, the DNA is TGTGCCAGTGCCGGACAGGGAATCACTGAAGCTTTCTTT. It specifies CASAGQGITEAFF.

The chain recombines TRBV27 with TRBJ1-2, with 11 positions matching TRBD1. The CDR3 loop spans 15 amino acids. The germline CDR1 and CDR2 sequences are MNHEY and SMNVEV (reference sequence). V trimming: 5 bases; J trimming: 8 bases; junction bases outside the gene matches: 10. The CDR3 DNA follows: TGTGCCAGCAGTCCGGACAGGGGGCGCATATCGGGCTACACCTTC. This translates into CASSPDRGRISGYTF.

V gene TRBV7-8 combines with J gene TRBJ2-7; 11 positions match TRBD2. Trimming at V came to 5 bases and at J to 4 bases, leaving 4 bases not matched to a gene. This CDR3 has 14 residues. Germline V lookup: CDR1 SGHVS, CDR2 FQNEAQ. The CDR3 loop reads CASSLLAGEYEQYF. CDR3 in DNA: TGTGCCAGCAGCCTACTAGCGGGGGAGTACGAGCAGTACTTC.

The V call is TRBV30, the J call TRBJ1-1; D is possibly TRBD1 (6 bases). There are 13 residues in the CDR3. Germline CDR1 and CDR2: GTSNPN and SVGIG (reference sequence). Deletions cut 1 base from V and 3 bases from J, with 9 bases between. CDR3 coding DNA: TGTGCCTGGAGTGCCTCAGGGGACACTGAAGCTTTCTTT. It translates to CAWSASGDTEAFF.